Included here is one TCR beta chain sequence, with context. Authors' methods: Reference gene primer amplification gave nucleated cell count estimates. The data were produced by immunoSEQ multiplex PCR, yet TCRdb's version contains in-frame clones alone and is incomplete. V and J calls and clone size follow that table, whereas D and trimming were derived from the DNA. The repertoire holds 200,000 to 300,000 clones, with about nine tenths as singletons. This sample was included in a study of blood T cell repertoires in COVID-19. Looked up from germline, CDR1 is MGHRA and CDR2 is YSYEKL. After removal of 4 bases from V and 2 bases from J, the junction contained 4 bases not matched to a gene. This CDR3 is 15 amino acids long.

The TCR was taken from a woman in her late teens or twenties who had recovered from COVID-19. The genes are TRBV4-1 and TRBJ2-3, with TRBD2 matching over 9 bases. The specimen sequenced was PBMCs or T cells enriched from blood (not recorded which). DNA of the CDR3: TGCGCCAGCAGCCTCGGCGGGGGGGCCACAGATACGCAGTATTTT. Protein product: CASSLGGGATDTQYF.